What follows is one TCR beta chain and its context. This record comes from a study of control samples from healthy donors and cancer patients. CDR1 is MNHNY, CDR2 SVGAGI, per germline (reference sequence). V lost 6 bases and J 6 bases, leaving 9 bases between the germline ends. This CDR3 has 13 residues. This table comes from immunoSEQ multiplex PCR, and its TCRdb copy is limited to in-frame clones, with some not included. The profile shows about 140,000 clones, about 90% of them singletons. The source material was blood. V gene TRBV6-6 combines with J gene TRBJ1-6; D may be TRBD1 (6 bases). This clonotype was obtained from a man younger than 35 in good health. The CDR3 nucleotides read TGTGCCAGCAGAACAGGGAGTAATTCACCCCTCCACTTT. Translated, it gives CASRTGSNSPLHF.